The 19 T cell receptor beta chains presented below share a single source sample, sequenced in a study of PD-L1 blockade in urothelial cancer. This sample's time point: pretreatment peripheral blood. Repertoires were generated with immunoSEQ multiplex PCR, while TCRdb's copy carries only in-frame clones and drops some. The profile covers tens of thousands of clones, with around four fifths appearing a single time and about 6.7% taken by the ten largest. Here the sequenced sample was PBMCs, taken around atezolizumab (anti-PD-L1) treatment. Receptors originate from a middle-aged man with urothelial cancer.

CDR3 protein: CASSLSTSGRVNEQFF. The CDR3, as DNA: TGTGCCAGCAGCTTATCCACTAGCGGGAGAGTCAATGAGCAGTTCTTC. The chain recombines TRBV11-3 with TRBJ2-1; 11 bases are shared with TRBD2. CDR1 and CDR2 from the germline V gene are SGHNT and YENEEA. After removal of 2 bases from V and 6 bases from J, the junction contained 6 bases not matched to a gene. The CDR3 is made up of 16 amino acids.

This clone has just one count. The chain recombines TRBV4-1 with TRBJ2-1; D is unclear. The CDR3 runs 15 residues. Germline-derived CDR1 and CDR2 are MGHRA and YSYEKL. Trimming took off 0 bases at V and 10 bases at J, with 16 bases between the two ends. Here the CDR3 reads CASSQDALQRWEQFF. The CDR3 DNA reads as TGCGCCAGCAGCCAAGATGCTCTCCAGCGTTGGGAGCAGTTCTTC.

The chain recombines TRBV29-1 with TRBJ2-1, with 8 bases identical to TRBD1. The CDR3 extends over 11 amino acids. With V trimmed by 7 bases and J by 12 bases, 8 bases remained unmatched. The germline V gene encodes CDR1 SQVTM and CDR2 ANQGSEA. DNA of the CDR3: TGCAGCGGGGAGACAGGGGTCAGGCAGTTCTTC. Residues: CSGETGVRQFF.

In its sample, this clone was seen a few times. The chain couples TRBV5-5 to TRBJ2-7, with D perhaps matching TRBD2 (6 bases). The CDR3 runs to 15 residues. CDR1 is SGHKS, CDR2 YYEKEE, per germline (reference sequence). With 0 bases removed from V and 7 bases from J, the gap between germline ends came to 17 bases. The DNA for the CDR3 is TGTGCCAGCAGCTTGGGGGAGGCCCAATCTTCTGAGCAGTACTTC. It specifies CASSLGEAQSSEQYF.

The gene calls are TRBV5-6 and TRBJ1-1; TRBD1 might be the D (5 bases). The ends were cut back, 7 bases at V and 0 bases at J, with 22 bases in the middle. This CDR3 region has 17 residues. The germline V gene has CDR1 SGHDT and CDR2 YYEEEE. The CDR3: CASLPGGGTSMNTEAFF. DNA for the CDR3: TGTGCCAGCCTTCCGGGGGGAGGGACCTCCATGAACACTGAAGCTTTCTTT.

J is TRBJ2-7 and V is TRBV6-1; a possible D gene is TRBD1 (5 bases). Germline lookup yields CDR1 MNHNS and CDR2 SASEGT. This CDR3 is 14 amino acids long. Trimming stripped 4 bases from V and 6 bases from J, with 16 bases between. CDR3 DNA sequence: TGTGCCAGCAGTGCTAAGGGCAGGGTGGTCGAGCAGTACTTC. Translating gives CASSAKGRVVEQYF.

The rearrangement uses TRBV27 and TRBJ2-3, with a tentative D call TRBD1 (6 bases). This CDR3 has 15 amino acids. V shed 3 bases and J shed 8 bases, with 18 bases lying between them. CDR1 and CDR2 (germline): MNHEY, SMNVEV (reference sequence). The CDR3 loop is CASSFESPRGGTQYF. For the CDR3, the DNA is TGTGCCAGCAGTTTTGAGAGCCCCAGGGGCGGTACGCAGTATTTT.

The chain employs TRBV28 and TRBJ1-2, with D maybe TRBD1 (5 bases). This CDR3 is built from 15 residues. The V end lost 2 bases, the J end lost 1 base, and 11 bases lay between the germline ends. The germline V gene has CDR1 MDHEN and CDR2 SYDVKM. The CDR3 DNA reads TGTGCCAGCAGTTTAGGACAAATCCTTAACTATGGCTACACCTTC. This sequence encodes CASSLGQILNYGYTF.

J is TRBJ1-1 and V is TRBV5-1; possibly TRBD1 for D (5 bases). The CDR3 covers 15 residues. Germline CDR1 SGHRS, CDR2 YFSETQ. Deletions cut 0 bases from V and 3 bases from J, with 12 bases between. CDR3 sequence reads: CASSLVPGRDTEAFF. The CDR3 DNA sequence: TGCGCCAGCAGCTTGGTACCAGGGAGGGACACTGAAGCTTTCTTT. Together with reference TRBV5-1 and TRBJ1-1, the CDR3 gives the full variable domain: KAGVTQTPRYLIKTRGQQVTLSCSPISGHRSVSWYQQTPGQGLQFLFEYFSETQRNKGNFPGRFSGRQFSNSRSEMNVSTLELGDSALYLCASSLVPGRDTEAFFGQGTRLTVV.

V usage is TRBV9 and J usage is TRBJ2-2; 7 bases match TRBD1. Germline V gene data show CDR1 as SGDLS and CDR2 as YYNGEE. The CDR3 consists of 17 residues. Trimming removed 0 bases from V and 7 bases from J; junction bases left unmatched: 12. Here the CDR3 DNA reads TGTGCCAGCAGCGTAGACCCTAGACAGGGTGAGAGCGGGGAGCTGTTTTTT. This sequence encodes CASSVDPRQGESGELFF.

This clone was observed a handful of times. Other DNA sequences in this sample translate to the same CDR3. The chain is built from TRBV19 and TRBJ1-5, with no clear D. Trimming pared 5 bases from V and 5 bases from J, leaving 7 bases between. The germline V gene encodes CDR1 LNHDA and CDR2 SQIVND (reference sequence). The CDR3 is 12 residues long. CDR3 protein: CASSPLDQPQHF. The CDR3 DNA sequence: TGTGCCAGTAGTCCCCTAGATCAGCCCCAGCATTTT.

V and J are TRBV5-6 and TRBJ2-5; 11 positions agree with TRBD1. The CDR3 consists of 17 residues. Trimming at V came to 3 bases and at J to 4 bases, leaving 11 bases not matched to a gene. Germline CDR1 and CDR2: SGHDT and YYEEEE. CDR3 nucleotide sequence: TGTGCCAGCAGCTGGGAGGGGACAGGGGGACGCGGAGAGACCCAGTACTTC. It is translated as CASSWEGTGGRGETQYF.

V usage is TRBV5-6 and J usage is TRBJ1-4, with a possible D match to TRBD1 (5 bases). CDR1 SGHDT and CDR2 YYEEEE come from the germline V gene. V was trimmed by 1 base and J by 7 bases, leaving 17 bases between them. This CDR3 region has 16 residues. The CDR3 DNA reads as TGTGCCAGCAGCTTGTCCGTCCCGGGGGTGGGTGAAAAACTGTTTTTT. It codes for CASSLSVPGVGEKLFF.

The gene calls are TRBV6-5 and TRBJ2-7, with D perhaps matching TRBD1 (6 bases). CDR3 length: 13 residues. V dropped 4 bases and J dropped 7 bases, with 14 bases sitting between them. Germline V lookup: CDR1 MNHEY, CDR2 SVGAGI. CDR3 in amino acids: CASSFSSGQEQYF. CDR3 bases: TGTGCCAGCAGTTTTTCTTCCGGACAGGAGCAGTACTTC.

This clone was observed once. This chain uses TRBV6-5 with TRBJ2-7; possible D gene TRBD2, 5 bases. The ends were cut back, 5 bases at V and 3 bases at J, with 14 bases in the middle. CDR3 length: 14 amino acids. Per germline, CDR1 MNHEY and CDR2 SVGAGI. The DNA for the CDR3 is TGTGCCAGCAGTCGACCGGGATTTATCTACGAGCAGTACTTC. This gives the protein CASSRPGFIYEQYF.

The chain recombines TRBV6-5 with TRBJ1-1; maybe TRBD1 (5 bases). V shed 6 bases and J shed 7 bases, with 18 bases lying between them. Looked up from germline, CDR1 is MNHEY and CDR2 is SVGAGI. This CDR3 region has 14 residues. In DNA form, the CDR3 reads TGTGCCAGCAGAGCGGGGCAGGTCCGGGGTGAAGCTTTCTTT. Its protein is CASRAGQVRGEAFF.

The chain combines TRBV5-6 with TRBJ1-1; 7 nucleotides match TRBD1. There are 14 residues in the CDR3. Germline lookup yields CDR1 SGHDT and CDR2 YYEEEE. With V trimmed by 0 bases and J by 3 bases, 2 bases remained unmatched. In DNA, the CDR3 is TGTGCCAGCAGCTTGGGGACAGGACACACTGAAGCTTTCTTT. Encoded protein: CASSLGTGHTEAFF.

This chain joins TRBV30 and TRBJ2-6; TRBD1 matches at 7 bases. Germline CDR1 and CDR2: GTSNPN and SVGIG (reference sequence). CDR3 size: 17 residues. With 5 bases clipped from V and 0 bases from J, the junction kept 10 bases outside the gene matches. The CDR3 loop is CAWRLRDSVSGANVLTF. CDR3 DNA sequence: TGTGCCTGGCGGCTCCGGGACAGCGTCTCTGGGGCCAACGTCCTGACTTTC.

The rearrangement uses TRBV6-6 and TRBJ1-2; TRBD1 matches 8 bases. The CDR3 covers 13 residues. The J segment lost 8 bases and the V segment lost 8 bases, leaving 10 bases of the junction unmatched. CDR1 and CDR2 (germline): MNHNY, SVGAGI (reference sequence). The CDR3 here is CASLTGGRIGYTF. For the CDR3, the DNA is TGTGCCAGCCTAACAGGGGGTCGTATAGGCTACACCTTC.